The 26 T cell receptor beta chains in this list originate from one sample, sequenced in a study of blood T cell repertoires in COVID-19. The protocol was immunoSEQ multiplex PCR, while the TCRdb copy is restricted to in-frame clones and leaves out a portion. The repertoire holds under 250,000 clones, with 75% to 90% as singletons. Sequenced input: PBMCs or T cells enriched from blood (not recorded which). The receptors originated from a woman younger than 30 in a cohort exposed to, infected with or recovered from COVID-19 (not recorded which).

The V gene is TRBV28, the J gene TRBJ1-1, with 7 bases identical to TRBD1. V was pared by 5 bases and J by 1 base, with 7 bases of the junction left unmatched. The length of the CDR3 is 15 residues. CDR1 is MDHEN, CDR2 SYDVKM, per germline. CDR3 protein: CASSAYRQGNTEAFF. For the CDR3, the DNA is TGTGCCAGCAGTGCCTACCGACAGGGGAACACTGAAGCTTTCTTT.

The chain uses TRBV5-6 and TRBJ1-2, with 9 bases identical to TRBD1. The CDR3 contains 14 residues. V trimming: 0 bases; J trimming: 5 bases; junction bases outside the gene matches: 2. Germline V gene data show CDR1 as SGHDT and CDR2 as YYEEEE. CDR3 region: CASSLEQGAYGYTF. In DNA form, the CDR3 reads TGTGCCAGCAGCTTGGAACAGGGGGCATATGGCTACACCTTC.

The chain is built from TRBV6-6 and TRBJ2-2; 7 positions agree with TRBD2. V lost 4 bases and J lost 4; bases outside the gene matches: 9. Germline CDR1 and CDR2: MNHNY and SVGAGI (reference sequence). The CDR3 covers 16 residues. CDR3 loop: CASSFPAGAVTGELFF. In DNA, the CDR3 is TGTGCCAGCAGTTTCCCTGCGGGAGCGGTCACCGGGGAGCTGTTTTTT.

The V gene is TRBV25-1, the J gene TRBJ1-1; 7 bases line up with TRBD1. The CDR3 loop spans 12 amino acids. The V gene's germline CDR1 is MGHDK and CDR2 SYGVNS. V lost 5 bases and J lost 7; bases outside the gene matches: 4. The CDR3 sequence: CASSRDRLEAFF. The CDR3 bases are TGTGCCAGCAGTAGGGACAGACTTGAAGCTTTCTTT.

The V call is TRBV7-2, the J call TRBJ2-5; tentative D call: TRBD2 (5 bases). Germline V gene sequence: CDR1 SGHTA, CDR2 FQGNSA. V was cut by 3 bases and J by 4 bases, with 15 bases left in between. CDR3 length: 15 residues. The CDR3 DNA is TGTGCCAGCAGCTTTAATGGGGTCAGCGGAGAGACCCAGTACTTC. Residues: CASSFNGVSGETQYF.

The rearrangement uses TRBV19 and TRBJ2-1; TRBD1 is a possible D gene (5 bases). The CDR3 is 15 amino acids. V was cut by 4 bases and J by 1 base, with 11 bases left in between. Per the germline V gene, CDR1 is LNHDA and CDR2 is SQIVND (reference sequence). The CDR3, as DNA: TGTGCCAGTAGTAAGACAGACCTATCCTACAATGAGCAGTTCTTC. Protein sequence: CASSKTDLSYNEQFF.

The chain uses TRBV2 and TRBJ1-5; D is unresolved. Germline values: CDR1 SNHLY, CDR2 FYNNEI. The CDR3 has 14 amino acids. The V gene lost 3 bases and the J gene lost 0 bases, with 6 bases spanning the gap. The CDR3 sequence: CASSDSSSNQPQHF. The CDR3 bases are TGTGCCAGCAGTGACAGTTCTAGCAATCAGCCCCAGCATTTT.

The chain combines TRBV6-5 with TRBJ1-1, with a weak D call TRBD1 (5 bases). Germline CDR1 reads MNHEY; CDR2 reads SVGAGI. The CDR3 runs 15 residues. Trimming stripped 6 bases from V and 3 bases from J, with 17 bases between. As DNA, the CDR3 is TGTGCCAGCAGGCTCCGCCCTGACAGTTACACTGAAGCTTTCTTT. This translates into CASRLRPDSYTEAFF.

V is TRBV5-6 and J is TRBJ1-2; D gene ambiguous. V gave up 0 bases and J gave up 0 bases, with 9 bases separating them. CDR1 is SGHDT, CDR2 YYEEEE, per germline. This CDR3 spans 15 amino acids. This chain's CDR3 is CASSLVSVANYGYTF. DNA for the CDR3: TGTGCCAGCAGCTTGGTCTCGGTAGCTAACTATGGCTACACCTTC.

V and J are TRBV6-5 and TRBJ1-1; D uncertain. Germline assignment: CDR1 MNHEY and CDR2 SVGAGI. V lost 7 bases, J lost 5 bases, and 11 bases lay in between. This CDR3 is 12 amino acids long. CDR3 protein: CASTLGRTEAFF. In DNA form, the CDR3 reads TGTGCCAGCACCTTGGGCCGGACTGAAGCTTTCTTT.

The chain links TRBV5-1 to TRBJ1-1; no clear D. Germline assignment: CDR1 SGHRS and CDR2 YFSETQ. This CDR3 is 13 amino acids long. Between the trimmed V and J ends, which lost 1 base and 8 bases, there was a span of 12 bases. DNA for the CDR3: TGCGCCAGCAGCTTGAGCAGCGGCCTAGAAGCTTTCTTT. Protein product: CASSLSSGLEAFF.

This clone was counted only a few times. The chain has TRBV2 and TRBJ1-4; 10 bases are shared with TRBD1. The CDR3 consists of 15 residues. The V segment lost 9 bases and the J segment 2 bases; nucleotides outside the gene matches: 6. Germline V gives CDR1 SNHLY, CDR2 FYNNEI. CDR3 sequence reads: CASVWTGGTNEKLFF. CDR3 sequence (DNA): TGTGCCAGTGTCTGGACAGGGGGGACTAATGAAAAACTGTTTTTT.

The chain employs TRBV5-1 and TRBJ2-3, with 7 bases fitting TRBD2. CDR3 size: 14 residues. Trimming cost V 0 bases and J 6 bases; bases outside gene matches: 4. From germline, CDR1 is SGHRS and CDR2 YFSETQ. The DNA for the CDR3 is TGCGCCAGCAGCTTGGAGGGAGGGGACGATACGCAGTATTTT. It encodes CASSLEGGDDTQYF.

The chain is built from TRBV21-1 and TRBJ2-3; TRBD2 is the table's D call, not checked against the DNA. TRBV21-1 counts as a pseudogene. This CDR3 is 16 amino acids long. The CDR3 bases are TGTGCCAGCAGCACGCCAGCGGGAGGTCCCACAGATACGCAGTATTTT. Translating gives CASSTPAGGPTDTQYF.

The chain joins TRBV9 to TRBJ2-1, with 7 bases lining up with TRBD1. Losses at the gene ends were 4 bases for V and 3 bases for J; bases not matched to a gene: 4. Per the germline V gene, CDR1 is SGDLS and CDR2 is YYNGEE. The CDR3 is made up of 14 amino acids. The CDR3 DNA reads as TGTGCCAGCAGCTACCGGGACAGCTACAATGAGCAGTTCTTC. Protein sequence: CASSYRDSYNEQFF.

This clone appeared once. The rearrangement uses TRBV3-1 (or the pseudogene TRBV3-2) and TRBJ1-2; D is possibly TRBD1 (5 bases). The CDR3 contains 12 residues. Trimming shortened V by 4 bases and J by 7 bases, and 10 bases separated the two germline ends. CDR1 and CDR2 (germline): LGHDT, YNNKEL (reference sequence). The CDR3 is CASSPMGGGYTF. The DNA for the CDR3 is TGTGCCAGCAGCCCGATGGGGGGTGGCTACACCTTC.

The V call is TRBV24-1, the J call TRBJ1-6; 7 bases agree with TRBD1. This CDR3 is 14 amino acids long. CDR1 KGHDR and CDR2 SFDVKD come from the germline V gene. J lost 9 bases, V lost 3 bases, and 4 bases had no gene match. CDR3 nucleotides: TGTGCCACCAGTGATCGAAACAGGGGTTCACCCCTCCACTTT. Protein product: CATSDRNRGSPLHF.

V and J are TRBV3-1 (or the pseudogene TRBV3-2) and TRBJ2-5; 11 nucleotides align to TRBD2. Per germline, CDR1 LGHDT and CDR2 YNNKEL (reference sequence). CDR3 length equals 16 residues. V lost 4 bases to trimming and J lost 4 bases; unmatched junction nucleotides: 8. The CDR3 reads CASSPGTSGVGETQYF. The CDR3 nucleotides are TGTGCCAGCAGCCCCGGGACTAGCGGTGTAGGAGAGACCCAGTACTTC.

This clone was seen only once. The chain is built from TRBV6-5 and TRBJ2-7, with TRBD1 identical over 10 bases. V was pared by 6 bases and J by 4 bases, with 6 bases of the junction left unmatched. Looked up from germline, CDR1 is MNHEY and CDR2 is SVGAGI. This CDR3 is built from 14 residues. CDR3 nucleotide sequence: TGTGCCAGCAGGGCGGGGACAGGGGTGTACGAGCAGTACTTC. Protein: CASRAGTGVYEQYF.

CDR3 sequence (DNA): TGTGCCAGCAGGCGCCCGAACACCGGGGAGCTGTTTTTT. Translated: CASRRPNTGELFF. This chain links TRBV27 with TRBJ2-2, with D hard to call. V lost 6 bases and J lost 0, with 5 bases in between. Germline V gene data show CDR1 as MNHEY and CDR2 as SMNVEV (reference sequence). The CDR3 extends over 13 amino acids.

The genes are TRBV15 and TRBJ1-2; no firm D call. The CDR3 has 13 amino acids. The V gene lost 6 bases and the J gene lost 8 bases, with 16 bases spanning the gap. Germline V gene sequence: CDR1 LNHNV, CDR2 YYDKDF (reference sequence). The CDR3 here is CATRPTAGNGYTF. The CDR3, as DNA: TGTGCCACCAGACCCACTGCCGGGAACGGCTACACCTTC.

This chain connects TRBV7-2 to TRBJ1-2, with 12 positions matching TRBD1. The germline V gene encodes CDR1 SGHTA and CDR2 FQGNSA. Trimming at V came to 1 base and at J to 6 bases, leaving 3 bases not matched to a gene. This CDR3 region has 15 residues. The CDR3 DNA sequence: TGTGCCAGCAGCTTAGGCGGGACAGGGGGCAATGGCTACACCTTC. Translating gives CASSLGGTGGNGYTF.

This clone was detected only a few times. The chain uses TRBV14 and TRBJ1-6; no clear D gene. Trimming left V 1 base short and J 7 bases short, with 8 bases between. Germline lookup yields CDR1 SGHDN and CDR2 FVKESK. This CDR3 contains 14 residues. This CDR3 reads CASSQGFENSPLHF. CDR3 nucleotides: TGTGCCAGCAGCCAAGGGTTCGAGAATTCACCCCTCCACTTT.

V usage is TRBV19 and J usage is TRBJ2-1; D is perhaps TRBD2 (5 bases). The CDR3 is 13 residues long. Trimming stripped 4 bases from V and 4 bases from J, with 8 bases between. CDR1 LNHDA and CDR2 SQIVND come from the germline V gene (reference sequence). This CDR3 is CASSSGFYNEQFF. The CDR3 DNA reads as TGTGCCAGTAGTAGCGGGTTTTACAATGAGCAGTTCTTC. The complete variable domain, with remaining parts taken from reference TRBV19 and TRBJ2-1, reads DGGITQSPKYLFRKEGQNVTLSCEQNLNHDAMYWYRQDPGQGLRLIYYSQIVNDFQKGDIAEGYSVSREKKESFPLTVTSAQKNPTAFYLCASSSGFYNEQFFGPGTRLTVL.

Worth noting for this clone: Other DNA sequences in this sample translate to the same CDR3. The chain links TRBV7-8 to TRBJ1-3; D may be TRBD1 (6 bases). The V end was cut by 5 bases, the J end by 0 bases, with 8 bases between. Germline CDR1 is SGHVS and CDR2 is FQNEAQ. This CDR3 has 14 residues. The CDR3 loop is CASSPQGSGNTIYF. CDR3 bases: TGTGCCAGCAGCCCACAGGGCTCTGGAAACACCATATATTTT.

The rearrangement links TRBV29-1 to TRBJ2-1, with TRBD1 matching over 9 bases. This CDR3 contains 14 residues. Germline loops: CDR1 SQVTM, CDR2 ANQGSEA. V lost 7 bases, J lost 4 bases, and 8 bases stayed unmatched. CDR3 sequence: CSAPRQGGYNEQFF. Written as DNA, the CDR3 is TGCAGCGCACCGAGACAGGGGGGTTACAATGAGCAGTTCTTC.